This entry lists 4 T cell receptor beta chains sequenced from one sample in a study of PD-1 blockade in classical Hodgkin lymphoma. The sample's time point: cycle 4 day 1 (C4D1), after 5 to 7 weeks of nivolumab. Every patient experienced relapse after autologous stem cell transplantation, and brentuximab vedotin exposure varied. Researchers report purifying CD4+ T cells from thawed PBMCs by magnetic negative selection. Clones were sequenced by immunoSEQ multiplex PCR, and TCRdb holds only the in-frame ones, with some missing. The sample lists 20,000 or so clones, over 65% seen once, with roughly 2.7% in the top ten. Sample: CD4+ T cells from blood, taken before the fourth cycle of nivolumab. These receptors all come from a human donor with classical Hodgkin lymphoma.

The table lists this clone with a count of one. This rearrangement joins TRBV6-1 to TRBJ1-1; TRBD1 is a possible D gene (6 bases). The ends were cut back, 0 bases at V and 11 bases at J, with 13 bases in the middle. The CDR3 totals 13 residues. CDR1 is MNHNS, CDR2 SASEGT, per germline. The CDR3, as DNA: TGTGCCAGCAGTGAAGCCCTTCAGGGGATCGCTTTCTTT. Translation gives CASSEALQGIAFF.

This chain links TRBV19 with TRBJ1-2; weak D call: TRBD1 (5 bases). Germline CDR1 reads LNHDA; CDR2 reads SQIVND (reference sequence). V lost 0 bases and J 8 bases, leaving 13 bases between the germline ends. The CDR3 has 14 residues. The CDR3 sequence: CASSIDLRGGGYTF. Here the CDR3 DNA reads TGTGCCAGTAGTATAGATCTCCGGGGCGGCGGCTACACCTTC.

This clone is classed as medium-sized (0.01 to 0.1%). CDR3 amino acids: CASSDFAGKGQPQHF. The CDR3 DNA reads TGTGCCAGCAGTGACTTCGCAGGGAAAGGTCAGCCCCAGCATTTT. This chain joins TRBV6-4 and TRBJ1-5; D is perhaps TRBD1 (5 bases). Trimming took off 1 base at V and 6 bases at J, with 13 bases between the two ends. Germline CDR1 reads MRHNA; CDR2 reads SNTAGT. CDR3 length: 15 amino acids.

V and J are TRBV7-8 and TRBJ1-1; no firm D call. CDR3 length equals 13 residues. Germline CDR1 and CDR2: SGHVS and FQNEAQ. Trimming took 1 base from V and 5 from J, leaving 8 bases between them. CDR3 region: CASSLGGLTEAFF. CDR3 nucleotides: TGTGCCAGCAGCTTAGGGGGTTTAACTGAAGCTTTCTTT. The complete variable domain, with remaining parts taken from reference TRBV7-8 and TRBJ1-1, reads GAGVSQSPRYKVAKRGQDVALRCDPISGHVSLFWYQQALGQGPEFLTYFQNEAQLDKSGLPSDRFFAERPEGSVSTLKIQRTQQEDSAVYLCASSLGGLTEAFFGQGTRLTVV.